Listed below are T cell receptor beta chains from one sample, sequenced in a study of T cell responses to AZD1222 COVID-19 vaccine. Here immunoSEQ multiplex PCR was the method, and the copy in TCRdb shows in-frame clones only, minus some. The top ten hold roughly 29% of the sample, which has 60,000 to 85,000 clones, over 60% seen once. The specimen comprised peripheral blood, sampled 28 days after the second dose of the MenACWY control vaccine. The receptors were sampled from an adult who received the MenACWY meningococcal vaccine as a control. The CDR3 runs from the conserved cysteine through the conserved F or W. D genes are given only for firm matches. Part of the rows lack a size; the others show once, few, many or a class for expanded clones.

clone size	D gene	V gene	J gene	CDR3 DNA	CDR3 protein
-	-	TRBV21-1	TRBJ1-2	TGTGCCAGCAGCAACAAATCTCAGGGGAAGGCCATCTTC	CASSNKSQGKAIF
-	-	TRBV6-6	TRBJ2-3	TGTGCCTGCCGAGGGGGGGATACGCAGTATTTT	CACRGGDTQYF
-	-	TRBV7-2	TRBJ2-3	TGTGCCAGCAGCTTAGATGGGGGCGGTAGGGCAGATACGCAGTATTTT	CASSLDGGGRADTQYF
-	-	TRBV2	TRBJ1-2	TGTGCCAGCACTGAGGGGGGTTATGGCTACACCTTC	CASTEGGYGYTF
-	TRBD2	TRBV20-1	TRBJ2-3	TGCAGTGCTAGTGGGCTAGCGGGGCTCACAGATACGCAGTATTTT	CSASGLAGLTDTQYF
-	-	TRBV5-1	TRBJ2-2	TGCGCCAGCAGCTCTAACCCTGGGGGGGAGCTGTTTTTT	CASSSNPGGELFF
-	-	TRBV7-9	TRBJ2-4	TGTGCCAGCAGCAGACTGGGCCAAAACATTCAGTACTTC	CASSRLGQNIQYF
-	-	TRBV27	TRBJ1-6	TGTGCCAGCATAATCCATTCACCCCTCCACTTT	CASIIHSPLHF
-	-	TRBV18	TRBJ2-1	TGTGCCAGCTCACCACTAGGCTACAATGAGCAGTTCTTC	CASSPLGYNEQFF
-	-	TRBV19	TRBJ1-1	TGTGCCAGTAGTATGAAATTGGTAGGAACTGAAGCTTTCTTT	CASSMKLVGTEAFF
-	-	TRBV19	TRBJ1-5	TGTGCCAGCAGGGAGAGCCATGGTAATCAGCCCCAGCATTTT	CASRESHGNQPQHF
few	-	TRBV19	TRBJ1-1	TGTGCCAGTAGGGATACAGGGTATAGCACTGAAGCTTTCTTT	CASRDTGYSTEAFF
-	-	TRBV4-1	TRBJ1-1	TGCGCCAGCAGCCAAGAACCCCGCGTCTTGAACACTGAAGCTTTCTTT	CASSQEPRVLNTEAFF
once	-	TRBV3-1/TRBV3-2	TRBJ2-1	TGTGCCAGCAGCCAAGAAAGCGAAAGCTCCTACAATGAGCAGTTCTTC	CASSQESESSYNEQFF
-	TRBD1	TRBV2	TRBJ1-4	TGTGCCAGCACCAGGACAGGGGGCTCTGGAAAACTGTTTTTT	CASTRTGGSGKLFF